This TCR beta chain was identified in a study of human T cells and chemical hapten exposure. Many counts were recorded for this clonotype. V lost 10 bases to trimming and J lost 4 bases; unmatched junction nucleotides: 7. From germline, CDR1 is ENHRY and CDR2 SYGVKD. CDR3 length: 14 residues. The time point: pre-sensitization, week 0. The treatment was: therapeutic diphenylcyclopropenone sensitization with weekly scalp DPC. A single record per CDR3 protein comes from TCRdb applying MiXCR to the RACE reads. The sample lists some 250,000 distinct CDR3 sequences; around 7.3% were seen once. The material was whole blood, obtained in connection with sensitization to the hapten diphenylcyclopropenone (DPC). The sequence was collected from a man in his late teens or twenties with alopecia areata. Some clones in this sample may be carry-over from other donors' samples. The chain couples TRBV10-3 to TRBJ2-2, with TRBD2 identical over 9 bases. CDR3 sequence (DNA): TGTGCCACGACCGGGACTAGCCTCACCGGGGAGCTGTTTTTT. This codes for CATTGTSLTGELFF.